Listed here is a single TCR beta chain. Produced via immunoSEQ multiplex PCR; TCRdb's table is partial and in-frame only. The table records about 29,000 clones, approximately 80% of them present only once. This CDR3 is built from 15 residues. The V end was cut by 4 bases, the J end by 5 bases, with 17 bases between. Germline V gene sequence: CDR1 KGHSH, CDR2 LQKENI. The sample originates from a study of cytotoxic CD8 clonotypes in ibrutinib-treated CLL. Across the whole study: The response samples were taken once patients had been treated for a median of approximately 13 months, range 6 to 36.

This sample comprised PBMCs, obtained after 36 months of ibrutinib treatment. The gene calls are TRBV18 and TRBJ1-2; maybe TRBD1 (5 bases). The TCR comes from a human donor with chronic lymphocytic leukemia. CDR3 loop: CASSRDRGFLYGYTF. In DNA form, the CDR3 reads TGTGCCAGCTCACGGGACCGGGGCTTCCTATATGGCTACACCTTC.